The T cell receptor (beta chain) described here comes from a study of T cell responses to AZD1222 COVID-19 vaccine. Findings of the study overall: Donors, mostly white British, included more females; clonal diversity was possibly underestimated.

Sequenced by immunoSEQ multiplex PCR; TCRdb stores in-frame clones only, minus some. The table shows some 67,000 clones, with 83% occurring only once. Notes on this clone: Its antigen is unknown.

CDR3 length: 14 amino acids. V was trimmed by 2 bases and J by 2 bases, leaving 10 bases between them. Germline CDR1 and CDR2: SGHRS and YFSETQ. The specimen was peripheral blood, collected 28 days after the second AZD1222 dose. The source of this sequence is an adult who received the AZD1222 COVID-19 vaccine. The genes are TRBV5-1 and TRBJ1-2; no clear D gene. DNA for the CDR3: TGCGCCAGCAGCTTAGGGCCGGAAAACTATGGCTACACCTTC. This codes for CASSLGPENYGYTF.